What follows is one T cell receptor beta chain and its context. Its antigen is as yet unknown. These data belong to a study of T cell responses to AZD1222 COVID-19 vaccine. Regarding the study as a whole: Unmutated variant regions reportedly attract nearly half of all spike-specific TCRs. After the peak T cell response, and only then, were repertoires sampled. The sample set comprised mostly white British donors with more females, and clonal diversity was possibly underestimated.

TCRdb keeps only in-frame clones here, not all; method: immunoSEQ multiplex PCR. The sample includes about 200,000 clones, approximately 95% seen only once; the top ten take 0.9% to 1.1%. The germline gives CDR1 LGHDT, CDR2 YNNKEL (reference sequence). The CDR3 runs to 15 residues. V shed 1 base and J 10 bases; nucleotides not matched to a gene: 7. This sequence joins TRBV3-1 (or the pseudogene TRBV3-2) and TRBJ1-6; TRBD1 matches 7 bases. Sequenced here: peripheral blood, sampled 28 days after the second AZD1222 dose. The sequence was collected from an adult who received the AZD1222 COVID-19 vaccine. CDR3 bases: TGTGCCAGCAGCCAAGTTACGACAGGGAGCTCACCCCTCCACTTT. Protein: CASSQVTTGSSPLHF.